This paragraph reports one T cell receptor (beta chain). Antigen unknown. The data originate from a study of CD8 T cells in Susac syndrome. Broader study findings: As the study acknowledged, the number of individuals in its TCR sequencing and HLA analysis was relatively small.

After extraction with the RNeasy kit, roughly 0.5 to 1 ug of the RNA was reverse transcribed using random hexamers. TCRdb ran MiXCR on the immunoSEQ multiplex PCR reads and lists one entry per CDR3 protein. Among around 200,000 distinct CDR3 sequences, 92% were seen once, and the ten largest hold 0.1% to 0.15%. Germline V gene lookup returns CDR1 MNHEY and CDR2 SVGAGI. The V gene lost 0 bases and the J gene lost 2 bases, with 11 bases spanning the gap. The CDR3 is 15 amino acids. The multiple sclerosis control group consisted of treatment-naive patients whose relapsing-remitting disease, which was either stable or active, fulfilled revised McDonald criteria.

The material sequenced was CD8+ T cells from PBMCs. This TCR derives from a human donor with multiple sclerosis. The chain carries TRBV6-5 and TRBJ2-7, with D unresolved. The CDR3 reads CASSYSEREAYEQYF. Here the CDR3 DNA reads TGTGCCAGCAGTTACTCGGAGAGAGAGGCCTACGAGCAGTACTTC.